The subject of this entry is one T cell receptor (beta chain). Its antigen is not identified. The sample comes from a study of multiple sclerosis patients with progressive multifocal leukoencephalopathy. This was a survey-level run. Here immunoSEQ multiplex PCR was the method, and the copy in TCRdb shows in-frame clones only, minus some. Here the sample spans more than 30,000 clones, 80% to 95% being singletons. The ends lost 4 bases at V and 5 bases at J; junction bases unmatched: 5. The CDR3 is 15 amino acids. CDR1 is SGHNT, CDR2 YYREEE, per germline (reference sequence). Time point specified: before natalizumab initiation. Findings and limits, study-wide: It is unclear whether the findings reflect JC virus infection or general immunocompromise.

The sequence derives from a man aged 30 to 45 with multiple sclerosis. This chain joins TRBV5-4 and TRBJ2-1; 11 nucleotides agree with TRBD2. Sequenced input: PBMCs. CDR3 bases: TGTGCCAGCAGCCCTACTAGCGGGAGCAACAATGAGCAGTTCTTC. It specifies CASSPTSGSNNEQFF.